These T cell receptor beta chains were read from a single sample in a study of blood T cell repertoires in COVID-19. The method was immunoSEQ multiplex PCR; TCRdb's version includes in-frame clones alone and lacks a portion of them. The sample shows 110,000 to 150,000 clones, just under 90% of them seen only once. Sequencing input: peripheral blood. These receptors all stem from a woman aged 80 or older with acute or convalescent COVID-19. The CDR3 runs from the conserved cysteine through the conserved F or W. The D gene is left open where the match is weak. Clone size, where shown, is once, few, many, or a class for clones that have expanded.

j_gene | d_gene | abundance | v_gene | CDR3aa | CDR3nt
TRBJ1-6 | . | . | TRBV19 | CASSIIGQTRGSPLHF | TGTGCCAGTAGTATTATTGGACAAACGAGAGGTTCACCCCTCCACTTT
TRBJ2-7 | TRBD2 | . | TRBV3-1/TRBV3-2 | CASSPLAGRTYEQYF | TGTGCCAGCAGCCCGCTAGCGGGGCGAACCTACGAGCAGTACTTC
TRBJ1-5 | . | . | TRBV10-2 | CASSELNQPQHF | TGCGCCAGCAGTGAGCTCAATCAGCCCCAGCATTTT
TRBJ1-3 | . | . | TRBV2 | CASSDYGGASGNTIYF | TGTGCCAGCAGTGATTACGGGGGAGCCTCTGGAAACACCATATATTTT
TRBJ1-4 | TRBD1 | . | TRBV4-1 | CASSQEGFTDRGKKLFF | TGCGCCAGCAGCCAAGAGGGGTTTACGGACAGGGGTAAAAAACTGTTTTTT
TRBJ2-1 | TRBD2 | . | TRBV24-1 | CATSGSLAGEVNEQFF | TGTGCCACCAGTGGCTCACTAGCGGGGGAGGTCAATGAGCAGTTCTTC
TRBJ1-6 | . | few | TRBV7-2 | CASSLQGTGSPLHF | TGTGCCAGCAGCTTACAGGGTACGGGTTCACCCCTCCACTTT
TRBJ1-1 | . | . | TRBV6-5 | CASGENRDGAFF | TGTGCCAGCGGCGAAAACAGGGACGGAGCTTTCTTT
TRBJ2-7 | . | once | TRBV7-6 | CASSPRTRVNEQYF | TGTGCCAGCAGCCCCCGTACTAGAGTGAACGAGCAGTACTTC
TRBJ1-1 | TRBD1 | . | TRBV4-3 | CASSPNTGGDTEAFF | TGCGCCAGCAGCCCAAACACAGGGGGTGACACTGAAGCTTTCTTT
TRBJ1-3 | . | . | TRBV5-1 | CASSSSPASSGNTIYF | TGCGCCAGCAGCTCCTCGCCAGCTAGCTCTGGAAACACCATATATTTT
TRBJ1-1 | TRBD1 | . | TRBV25-1 | CASSKTGQLTEAFF | TGTGCCAGCAGTAAAACGGGACAGTTAACTGAAGCTTTCTTT
TRBJ1-2 | . | . | TRBV6-6 | CASIGAADSIHYGYTF | TGTGCCAGCATTGGGGCAGCCGATTCTATACATTATGGCTACACCTTC
TRBJ1-2 | . | . | TRBV3-1/TRBV3-2 | CASSQDGGRGYTF | TGTGCCAGCAGTCAAGACGGGGGGAGAGGCTACACCTTC
TRBJ1-4 | TRBD1 | few | TRBV19 | CASSHRTGGGEKLFF | TGTGCCAGTAGCCACCGGACAGGGGGCGGTGAAAAACTGTTTTTT
TRBJ1-4 | TRBD1 | . | TRBV19 | CASSNGQGPAEKLFF | TGTGCCAGTAGTAACGGACAGGGGCCGGCAGAAAAACTGTTTTTT
TRBJ2-6 | . | . | TRBV12-5 | CASGLKLWGQGANVLTF | TGTGCTAGTGGTTTGAAACTCTGGGGCCAAGGGGCCAACGTCCTGACTTTC
TRBJ1-2 | . | . | TRBV7-2 | CASSLLVIEGDYYGYTF | TGTGCCAGCAGCTTACTGGTTATTGAGGGGGATTATTATGGCTACACCTTC
TRBJ1-5 | TRBD1 | . | TRBV5-1 | CASSQGTGGQPQHF | TGCGCCAGCAGCCAAGGGACAGGGGGTCAGCCCCAGCATTTT
TRBJ1-2 | TRBD1 | . | TRBV12-3/TRBV12-4 | CASRWTGGRGYTF | TGTGCCAGCAGGTGGACAGGGGGACGCGGCTACACCTTC
TRBJ2-1 | TRBD1 | few | TRBV6-6 | CASSYGGQGDNEQFF | TGTGCCAGCAGTTACGGAGGACAGGGGGACAATGAGCAGTTCTTC
TRBJ1-6 | TRBD1 | . | TRBV7-2 | CASSPGGQVYSPLHF | TGTGCCAGCAGCCCAGGGGGCCAGGTGTATTCACCCCTCCACTTT
TRBJ2-7 | TRBD2 | . | TRBV28 | CASTSFAGGGEGHEQYF | TGTGCCAGCACCTCCTTCGCCGGGGGTGGGGAGGGGCACGAGCAGTACTTC
TRBJ1-2 | . | . | TRBV20-1 | CSASANYGYTF | TGCAGTGCTTCTGCTAACTATGGCTACACCTTC
TRBJ2-2 | . | . | TRBV14 | CASTRGNTGELFF | TGTGCCAGCACCCGGGGTAACACCGGGGAGCTGTTTTTT
TRBJ2-7 | TRBD1 | . | TRBV13 | CASSEAGGRVREQYF | TGTGCCAGCAGCGAGGCAGGGGGTAGGGTGAGGGAGCAGTACTTC
TRBJ2-2 | TRBD2 | . | TRBV5-1 | CASSYTPSGGATAGELFF | TGCGCCAGCAGCTACACGCCTAGCGGGGGGGCGACGGCGGGGGAGCTGTTTTTT